These T cell receptor beta chains were read from a single sample in a study of blood T cell repertoires in COVID-19. The data were produced by immunoSEQ multiplex PCR, yet TCRdb's version contains in-frame clones alone and is incomplete. The profile covers approximately 220,000 clones, with roughly 89% appearing a single time and 6.8% taken by the ten largest. The specimen was PBMCs or T cells enriched from blood (not recorded which). The source of these receptors is a woman aged 40 to 50 who had recovered from COVID-19. Both conserved end residues are part of each CDR3. D genes are given only for firm matches. Not every row has a clone size; where given, it reads once, few, many or a size class.

CASSLAGGSGNTIYF,TGCGCCAGCAGCTTGGCCGGGGGATCTGGAAACACCATATATTTT,.,.,TRBJ1-3,TRBV5-1
CASSARTSGRAGELFF,TGTGCCAGCAGCGCTCGGACTAGCGGGAGGGCCGGGGAGCTGTTTTTT,TRBD2,.,TRBJ2-2,TRBV7-2
CAWGTSGTDTQYF,TGTGCCTGGGGGACTAGCGGCACAGATACGCAGTATTTT,TRBD2,.,TRBJ2-3,TRBV30
CASSLARASSYNEQFF,TGTGCCAGCAGCTTGGCCCGAGCGTCCTCCTACAATGAGCAGTTCTTC,.,.,TRBJ2-1,TRBV5-5
CASGLAGGGRNTEAFF,TGTGCTAGTGGTTTGGCCGGGGGGGGTAGGAACACTGAAGCTTTCTTT,.,.,TRBJ1-1,TRBV12-5
CASSQGSSANTGELFF,TGCGCCAGCAGCCAAGGATCAAGCGCGAACACCGGGGAGCTGTTTTTT,.,.,TRBJ2-2,TRBV4-3
CASSRGQGQQETQYF,TGTGCCAGCAGCAGAGGACAGGGTCAACAAGAGACCCAGTACTTC,TRBD1,.,TRBJ2-5,TRBV7-9
CAWRDRENEAFF,TGTGCCTGGAGAGACAGGGAGAATGAAGCTTTCTTT,TRBD1,.,TRBJ1-1,TRBV30
CASSWQGGAEQYF,TGTGCCAGTAGTTGGCAGGGAGGCGCCGAGCAGTACTTC,.,.,TRBJ2-7,TRBV19
CASGKSGHTNTDTQYF,TGTGCCAGCGGTAAAAGCGGGCACACTAACACAGATACGCAGTATTTT,.,.,TRBJ2-3,TRBV25-1
CASSLDARGGLDIQYF,TGTGCCAGCAGCTTGGACGCCCGAGGGGGCTTAGACATTCAGTACTTC,TRBD1,.,TRBJ2-4,TRBV7-9
CSGPKLARETQYF,TGCAGCGGCCCCAAACTAGCGCGGGAGACCCAGTACTTC,TRBD2,.,TRBJ2-5,TRBV29-1
CASSLYGRGGTGELFF,TGTGCCAGCAGCTTGTACGGGAGGGGGGGCACCGGGGAGCTGTTTTTT,TRBD2,.,TRBJ2-2,TRBV5-6
CASSLTIQGNYGYTF,TGTGCCAGCAGCTTAACCATCCAGGGTAACTATGGCTACACCTTC,.,.,TRBJ1-2,TRBV7-2
CASLQEGRAGELFF,TGTGCCAGTCTACAGGAAGGGAGGGCCGGGGAGCTGTTTTTT,.,.,TRBJ2-2,TRBV21-1
CASSYEGEKLFF,TGTGCCAGCAGTTACGAGGGAGAAAAACTGTTTTTT,.,once,TRBJ1-4,TRBV6-6
CAISRAEGDGYTF,TGTGCCATCAGTAGGGCGGAGGGAGACGGCTACACCTTC,.,once,TRBJ1-2,TRBV10-3
CASSEFGTGLNEKLFF,TGTGCCAGCAGTGAGTTTGGGACAGGATTAAATGAAAAACTGTTTTTT,TRBD1,few,TRBJ1-4,TRBV2
CASSFRRQATYEQYF,TGTGCCAGCTCTTTTCGGAGACAGGCAACCTACGAGCAGTACTTC,.,.,TRBJ2-7,TRBV6-5
CASRRTSGSYNEQFF,TGTGCCAGCAGGAGGACTAGCGGCTCCTACAATGAGCAGTTCTTC,TRBD2,.,TRBJ2-1,TRBV6-5
CASKPRTGDNYGYTF,TGTGCCAGCAAACCACGGACAGGGGATAACTATGGCTACACCTTC,TRBD1,.,TRBJ1-2,TRBV2
CASSLFTVKLAGVRGTDTQYF,TGTGCCAGCAGTTTATTTACGGTAAAACTAGCGGGAGTGCGGGGCACAGATACGCAGTATTTT,TRBD2,.,TRBJ2-3,TRBV28
CATSDPGTLETQYF,TGTGCCACCAGTGATCCCGGGACTCTAGAGACCCAGTACTTC,.,.,TRBJ2-5,TRBV24-1
CASSLDRLADTQYF,TGTGCCAGCAGCTTGGACAGGTTGGCAGATACGCAGTATTTT,.,.,TRBJ2-3,TRBV5-4
CASGQGDTGELFF,TGTGCCAGCGGACAGGGGGACACCGGGGAGCTGTTTTTT,TRBD1,.,TRBJ2-2,TRBV11-3
CASSTPTAAPKLFF,TGTGCCAGCAGTACCCCCACGGCGGCCCCAAAATTGTTCTTC,.,.,TRBJ2-1,TRBV6-6
CASSLDTESGNEQFF,TGTGCCAGCAGCTTAGATACTGAAAGCGGGAATGAGCAGTTCTTC,.,.,TRBJ2-1,TRBV11-3
CASSLEDRVGKNIQYF,TGTGCCAGCAGCTTAGAGGACAGGGTAGGCAAAAACATTCAGTACTTC,TRBD1,.,TRBJ2-4,TRBV7-9
CASSSSGLAGGQRYNEQFF,TGTGCCAGCAGTTCCTCGGGACTAGCGGGAGGGCAAAGATACAATGAGCAGTTCTTC,TRBD2,.,TRBJ2-1,TRBV27
CASRRANQPQHF,TGTGCCAGCAGGCGCGCCAATCAGCCCCAGCATTTT,.,.,TRBJ1-5,TRBV28
CSVEALGGNYTYNEQFF,TGCAGCGTTGAGGCCCTGGGGGGGAACTATACCTACAATGAGCAGTTCTTC,TRBD2,.,TRBJ2-1,TRBV29-1
CASSLGFGGNYGYTF,TGTGCCAGCAGCTTAGGGTTTGGCGGGAACTATGGCTACACCTTC,.,.,TRBJ1-2,TRBV7-2
CASSLYPPQTRGLGTQYF,TGTGCCAGCAGTTTATACCCCCCACAAACACGGGGGTTGGGGACCCAGTACTTC,.,.,TRBJ2-5,TRBV28
CATWDTTGSSYNEQFF,TGTGCCACCTGGGACACGACAGGGAGCTCCTACAATGAGCAGTTCTTC,TRBD1,.,TRBJ2-1,TRBV10-3
CASTADRYSGELFF,TGTGCCAGCACCGCCGACAGATACTCCGGGGAGCTGTTTTTT,.,.,TRBJ2-2,TRBV9
CAIRDSLMNTEAFF,TGTGCCATCAGGGACAGTTTAATGAACACTGAAGCTTTCTTT,.,few,TRBJ1-1,TRBV10-3
CAWRGDSLNEKLFF,TGTGCCTGGAGGGGTGACAGTCTGAATGAAAAACTGTTTTTT,.,.,TRBJ1-4,TRBV30
CASSADSRRDTQYF,TGCGCCAGCAGCGCGGACAGCCGAAGAGATACGCAGTATTTT,.,once,TRBJ2-3,TRBV10-2
CASSPRQGVNTIYF,TGTGCCAGCAGCCCTCGACAGGGGGTAAACACCATATATTTT,TRBD1,.,TRBJ1-3,TRBV3-1/TRBV3-2
CASSPQSASLLGGTLAEAFF,TGTGCCAGCTCACCCCAGAGTGCTTCCCTCCTAGGAGGGACCTTGGCTGAAGCTTTCTTT,.,.,TRBJ1-1,TRBV18
CASRSGGARETQYF,TGTGCCAGTAGATCGGGGGGGGCTCGGGAGACCCAGTACTTC,TRBD2,.,TRBJ2-5,TRBV19
CAIGTTNEKLFF,TGTGCCATCGGGACAACTAATGAAAAACTGTTTTTT,.,.,TRBJ1-4,TRBV12-3/TRBV12-4